This T cell receptor (beta chain) was identified during a study of CD8 T cells in ankylosing spondylitis. There are many counts of this clonotype. No antigen is known for it. Findings and limits, study-wide: Relatively rare in peripheral blood, disease-linked clones were also CD8+. Significant enrichment of disease-linked clones was reported in matched ankylosing spondylitis synovial fluid. A TCR beta motif of about eight highly homologous variants seemed to mark ankylosing spondylitis blood.

The V gene lost 7 bases and the J gene lost 10 bases, with 11 bases spanning the gap. CDR3 length: 11 residues. Germline V CDR1 and CDR2: LNHDA, SQIVND (reference sequence). TCRdb analysed the 5' RACE reads with MiXCR anew, one entry per CDR3 protein. This sample has more than 400,000 distinct CDR3 sequences, with 5.3% found just once. The rearrangement links TRBV19 to TRBJ2-1; no clear D gene. This clonotype was sampled from a male donor with ankylosing spondylitis. The sequenced sample was blood, either unsorted or a sorted T cell fraction (not recorded which). Here the CDR3 DNA reads TGTGCCAGTACCAATGATTTGGAGCAGTTCTTC. This translates into CASTNDLEQFF.